This note documents a single T cell receptor beta chain sequence. As yet, its antigen is unknown. The repertoire was sequenced with immunoSEQ multiplex PCR; TCRdb's copy has only in-frame clones and lacks some. This table holds roughly 410,000 clones, approximately 96% found once. The data derive from a study of shared clonotypes between healthy human individuals. The germline gives CDR1 SGHTA, CDR2 FQGNSA. The CDR3 is 12 amino acids. V lost 1 base to trimming and J lost 3 bases, with 1 base between them. Study observations and caveats: The naive CD4 repertoires of a few donors were compared, and around 4.7% of clonotypes were shared.

This clonotype was obtained from a man younger than 45 in good health. Specimen: memory CD8+ T cells sorted from blood. As for subset: CD45RO+ cells pooled with CCR7-negative TemRA cells. This sequence joins TRBV7-2 and TRBJ1-3; D is ambiguous. CDR3 DNA sequence: TGTGCCAGCAGCTTAGTTGGAAACACCATATATTTT. It encodes CASSLVGNTIYF.